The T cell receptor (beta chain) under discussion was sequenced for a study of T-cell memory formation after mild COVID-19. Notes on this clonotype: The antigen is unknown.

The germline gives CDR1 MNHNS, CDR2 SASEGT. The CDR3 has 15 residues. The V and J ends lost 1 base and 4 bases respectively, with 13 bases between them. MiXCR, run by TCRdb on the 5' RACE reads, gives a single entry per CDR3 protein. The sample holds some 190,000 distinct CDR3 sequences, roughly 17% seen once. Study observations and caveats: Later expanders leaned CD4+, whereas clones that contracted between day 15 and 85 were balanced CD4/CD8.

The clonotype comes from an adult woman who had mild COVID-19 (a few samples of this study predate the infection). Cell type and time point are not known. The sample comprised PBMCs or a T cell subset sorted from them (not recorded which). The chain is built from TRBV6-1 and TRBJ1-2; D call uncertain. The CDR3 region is CASSEGTLGIYGYTF. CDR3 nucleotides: TGTGCCAGCAGTGAAGGAACCCTAGGAATCTATGGCTACACCTTC.